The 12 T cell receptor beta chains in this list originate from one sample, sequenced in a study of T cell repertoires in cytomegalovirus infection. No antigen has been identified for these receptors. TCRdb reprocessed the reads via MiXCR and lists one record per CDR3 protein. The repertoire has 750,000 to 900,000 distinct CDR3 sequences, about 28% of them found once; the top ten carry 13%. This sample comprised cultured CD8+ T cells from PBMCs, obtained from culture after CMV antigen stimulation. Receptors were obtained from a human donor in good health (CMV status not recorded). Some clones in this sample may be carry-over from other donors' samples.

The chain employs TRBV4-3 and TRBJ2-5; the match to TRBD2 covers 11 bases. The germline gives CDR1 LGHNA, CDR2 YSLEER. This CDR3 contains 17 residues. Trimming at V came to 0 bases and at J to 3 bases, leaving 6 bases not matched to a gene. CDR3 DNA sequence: TGCGCCAGCAGCCAAGATTGGATAGCGGGGGGGAAAGAGACCCAGTACTTC. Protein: CASSQDWIAGGKETQYF.

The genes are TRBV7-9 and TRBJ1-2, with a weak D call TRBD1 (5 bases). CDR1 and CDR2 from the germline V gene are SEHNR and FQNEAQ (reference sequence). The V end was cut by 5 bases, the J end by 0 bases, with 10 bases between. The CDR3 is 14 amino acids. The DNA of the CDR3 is TGTGCCAGCAGCCCCCCGGGGGCTAACTATGGCTACACCTTC. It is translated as CASSPPGANYGYTF.

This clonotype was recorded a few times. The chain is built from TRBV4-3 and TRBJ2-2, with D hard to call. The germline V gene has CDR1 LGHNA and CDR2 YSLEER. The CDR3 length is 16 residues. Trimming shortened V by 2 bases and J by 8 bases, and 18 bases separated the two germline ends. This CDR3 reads CASSQLLWGGEGELFF. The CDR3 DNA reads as TGCGCCAGCAGCCAACTTTTGTGGGGTGGTGAAGGGGAGCTGTTTTTT.

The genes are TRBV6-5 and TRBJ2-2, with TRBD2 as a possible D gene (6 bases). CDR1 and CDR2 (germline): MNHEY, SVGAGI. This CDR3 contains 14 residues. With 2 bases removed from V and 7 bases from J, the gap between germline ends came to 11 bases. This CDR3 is CASSYGGVGGELFF. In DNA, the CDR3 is TGTGCCAGCAGTTACGGAGGGGTGGGCGGGGAGCTGTTTTTT.

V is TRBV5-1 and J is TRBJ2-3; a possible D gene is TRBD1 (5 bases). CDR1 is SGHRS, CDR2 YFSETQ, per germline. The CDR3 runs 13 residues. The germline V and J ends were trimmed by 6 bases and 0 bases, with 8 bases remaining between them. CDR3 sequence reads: CASKGASTDTQYF. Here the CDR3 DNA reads TGCGCCAGCAAAGGGGCTAGCACAGATACGCAGTATTTT.

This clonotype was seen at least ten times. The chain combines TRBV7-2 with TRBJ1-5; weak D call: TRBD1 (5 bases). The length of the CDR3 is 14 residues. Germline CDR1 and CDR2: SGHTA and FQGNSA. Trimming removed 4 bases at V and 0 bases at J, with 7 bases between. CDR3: CASSWGDSNQPQHF. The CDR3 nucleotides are TGTGCCAGCAGCTGGGGGGATAGCAATCAGCCCCAGCATTTT.

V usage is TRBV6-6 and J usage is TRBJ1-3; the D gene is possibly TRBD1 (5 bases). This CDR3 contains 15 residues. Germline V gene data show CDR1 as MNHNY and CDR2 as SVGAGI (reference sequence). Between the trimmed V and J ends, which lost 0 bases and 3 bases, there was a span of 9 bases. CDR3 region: CASSYSGGDGNTIYF. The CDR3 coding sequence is TGTGCCAGCAGTTACTCGGGGGGAGATGGAAACACCATATATTTT.

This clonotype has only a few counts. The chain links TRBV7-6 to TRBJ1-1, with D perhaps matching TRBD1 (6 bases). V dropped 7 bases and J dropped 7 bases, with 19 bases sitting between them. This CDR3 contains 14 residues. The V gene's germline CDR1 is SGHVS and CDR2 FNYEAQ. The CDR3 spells CASTLWAGEGEAFF. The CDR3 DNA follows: TGTGCCAGCACCCTTTGGGCAGGGGAGGGTGAAGCTTTCTTT.

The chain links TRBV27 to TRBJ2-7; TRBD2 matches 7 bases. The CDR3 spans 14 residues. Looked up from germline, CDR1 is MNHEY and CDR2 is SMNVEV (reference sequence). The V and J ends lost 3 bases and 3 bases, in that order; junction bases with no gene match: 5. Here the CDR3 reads CASSLSGDYYEQYF. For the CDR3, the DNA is TGTGCCAGCAGTTTGAGCGGGGACTACTACGAGCAGTACTTC.

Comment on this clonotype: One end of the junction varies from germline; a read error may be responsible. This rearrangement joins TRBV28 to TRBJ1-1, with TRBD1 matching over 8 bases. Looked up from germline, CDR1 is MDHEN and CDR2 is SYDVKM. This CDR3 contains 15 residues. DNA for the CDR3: TGTGCCAGCAGTCCTCCGACAGGGGTGAACGCTGAAGCTTTCTTT. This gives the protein CASSPPTGVNAEAFF.

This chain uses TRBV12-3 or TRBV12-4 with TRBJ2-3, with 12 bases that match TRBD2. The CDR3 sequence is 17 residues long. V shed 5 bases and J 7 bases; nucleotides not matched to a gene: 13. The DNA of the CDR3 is TGTGCCAGCAGTCCCTCTAGCGGGGGGGCTTGGTCAAATACGCAGTATTTT. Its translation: CASSPSSGGAWSNTQYF.

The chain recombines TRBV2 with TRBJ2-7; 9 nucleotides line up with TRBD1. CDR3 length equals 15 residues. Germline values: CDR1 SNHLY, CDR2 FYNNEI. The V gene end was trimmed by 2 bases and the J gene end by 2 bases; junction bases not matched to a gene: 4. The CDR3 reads CASSERGQGTYEQYV. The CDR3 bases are TGTGCCAGCAGTGAAAGGGGACAGGGAACCTACGAGCAGTACGTC.